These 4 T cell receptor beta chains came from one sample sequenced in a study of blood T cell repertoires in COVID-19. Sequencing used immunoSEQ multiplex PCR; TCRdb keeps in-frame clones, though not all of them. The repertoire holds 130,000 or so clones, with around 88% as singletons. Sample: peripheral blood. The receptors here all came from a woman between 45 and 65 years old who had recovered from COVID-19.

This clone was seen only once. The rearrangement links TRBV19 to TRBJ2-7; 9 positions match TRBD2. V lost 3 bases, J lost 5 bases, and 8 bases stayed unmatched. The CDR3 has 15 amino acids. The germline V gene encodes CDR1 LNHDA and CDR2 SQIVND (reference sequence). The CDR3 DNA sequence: TGTGCCAGTAGTATTGCGGCTAGCGGGAAGCACGAGCAGTACTTC. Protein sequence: CASSIAASGKHEQYF.

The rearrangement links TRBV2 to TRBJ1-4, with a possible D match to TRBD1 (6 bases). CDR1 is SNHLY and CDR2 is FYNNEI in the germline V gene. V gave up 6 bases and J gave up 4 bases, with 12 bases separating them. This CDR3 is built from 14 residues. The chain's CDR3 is CASRGQLYNEKLFF. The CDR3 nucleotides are TGTGCCAGCAGAGGACAGCTCTATAATGAAAAACTGTTTTTT.

The DNA for the CDR3 is TGTGCCAGCAGAGCCGGGACAGGGTTCGAGCAGTTCTTC. Its translation is CASRAGTGFEQFF. The rearrangement uses TRBV6-6 and TRBJ2-1; 9 bases line up with TRBD1. The CDR3 is 13 amino acids. V was pared by 6 bases and J by 10 bases, with 7 bases of the junction left unmatched. CDR1 MNHNY and CDR2 SVGAGI come from the germline V gene (reference sequence).

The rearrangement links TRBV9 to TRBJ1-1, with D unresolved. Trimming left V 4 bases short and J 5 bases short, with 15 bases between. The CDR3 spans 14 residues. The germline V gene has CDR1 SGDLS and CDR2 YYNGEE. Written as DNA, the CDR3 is TGTGCCAGCAGCCCGCAGGATTTTGGTACTGAAGCTTTCTTT. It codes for CASSPQDFGTEAFF.